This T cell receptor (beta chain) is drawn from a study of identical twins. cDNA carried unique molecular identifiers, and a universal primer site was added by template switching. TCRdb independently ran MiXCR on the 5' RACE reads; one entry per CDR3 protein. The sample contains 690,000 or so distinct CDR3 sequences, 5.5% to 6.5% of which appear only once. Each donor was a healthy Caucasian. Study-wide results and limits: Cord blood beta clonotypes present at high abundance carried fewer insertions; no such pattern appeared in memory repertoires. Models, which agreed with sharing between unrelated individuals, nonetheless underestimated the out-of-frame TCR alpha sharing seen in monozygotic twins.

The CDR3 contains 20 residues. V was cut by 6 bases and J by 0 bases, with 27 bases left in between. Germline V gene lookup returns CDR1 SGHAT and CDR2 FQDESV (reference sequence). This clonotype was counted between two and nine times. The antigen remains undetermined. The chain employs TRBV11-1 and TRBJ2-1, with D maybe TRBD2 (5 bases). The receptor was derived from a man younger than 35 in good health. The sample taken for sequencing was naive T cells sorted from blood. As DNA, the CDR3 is TGTGCCAGCAGTTTCTACAGCTTAAGTTCGCGGGCTAGCTCCTACAATGAGCAGTTCTTC. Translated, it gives CASSFYSLSSRASSYNEQFF.